The 26 T cell receptor beta chains listed next were all sequenced from one sample in a study of T cells expressing NK-cell markers. TCRdb processed the 5' RACE reads again and assigns one entry to each CDR3 protein, with no DNA. In total, the table holds 300,000 to 450,000 distinct CDR3 sequences. The sample comprised blood T cells: a sorted CD56 or NKG2C T cell subset, CD4+ or CD8+ T cells, or bulk PBMC T cells (not recorded which). The receptors come from a man aged 18-75 years in good health.

The chain couples TRBV18 to TRBJ2-1; TCRdb calls TRBD1, which cannot be checked without DNA. The CDR3 contains 17 residues. Looked up from germline, CDR1 is KGHSH and CDR2 is LQKENI. CDR3 loop: CASSPISQGGPYNEQFF. The full variable domain, with the rest looked up from reference TRBV18 and TRBJ2-1, is NAGVMQNPRHLVRRRGQEARLRCSPMKGHSHVYWYRQLPEEGLKFMVYLQKENIIDESGMPKERFSAEFPKEGPSILRIQQVVRGDSAAYFCASSPISQGGPYNEQFFGPGTRLTVL.

The chain employs TRBV6-1 and TRBJ1-6; the D call from TCRdb, TRBD1, cannot be confirmed without DNA. The germline CDR1 and CDR2 sequences are MNHNS and SASEGT. CDR3 length: 14 amino acids. CDR3 loop: CASSPGAGYSPLHF.

The V call is TRBV12-3 or TRBV12-4, the J call TRBJ2-6. The CDR3 length is 12 residues. The CDR3 is CASSFPPNVLTF.

The chain carries TRBV11-2 and TRBJ1-1. CDR3 length: 15 residues. The germline V gene has CDR1 SGHAT and CDR2 FQNNGV. The CDR3 loop is CASSLDVAGGTEAFF.

The V and J genes are TRBV10-3 and TRBJ2-3; TCRdb calls TRBD2, which cannot be checked without DNA. CDR3 length: 15 amino acids. CDR1 and CDR2 (germline): ENHRY, SYGVKD. The CDR3 is CATRLAGGYTDTQYF.

The chain links TRBV10-3 to TRBJ1-2. The CDR3 consists of 13 residues. Germline assignment: CDR1 ENHRY and CDR2 SYGVKD. The CDR3 spells CAISESLGNGYTF.

V gene TRBV6-6 combines with J gene TRBJ1-5. This CDR3 spans 13 amino acids. Germline V gene data show CDR1 as MNHNY and CDR2 as SVGAGI (reference sequence). CDR3 region: CASTFGPNQPQHF.

The gene calls are TRBV21-1 and TRBJ2-7; TCRdb picks TRBD1, but there is no DNA to check that call. TRBV21-1 is marked as a pseudogene. The CDR3 loop spans 15 amino acids. CDR3 in amino acids: CASTSGQGSSYEQYF.

The chain links TRBV12-3 or TRBV12-4 to TRBJ2-5; TCRdb designates TRBD1, a call that cannot be tested without DNA. CDR3 length: 17 residues. The CDR3 here is CASSLNDRGLVQETQYF.

The chain joins TRBV7-2 to TRBJ2-7; the D gene TCRdb calls, TRBD1, cannot be checked with no DNA. The CDR3 is made up of 15 amino acids. CDR1 SGHTA and CDR2 FQGNSA come from the germline V gene. This chain's CDR3 is CASGSAGHRDYEQYF.

V and J are TRBV2 and TRBJ1-2; TCRdb gives TRBD1 as the D gene, but with no DNA this cannot be confirmed. This CDR3 has 13 residues. Looked up from germline, CDR1 is SNHLY and CDR2 is FYNNEI. The CDR3: CASSTGPNYGYTF.

This sequence joins TRBV3-1 and TRBJ1-1; TCRdb's assignment of TRBD1 cannot be checked, as there is no DNA. In germline, CDR1 is LGHDT, CDR2 YNNKEL (reference sequence). The CDR3 length is 17 residues. CDR3 sequence: CASSPLYPGRGEAQAFF. The variable domain in full, completed from reference TRBV3-1 and TRBJ1-1, reads DTAVSQTPKYLVTQMGNDKSIKCEQNLGHDTMYWYKQDSKKFLKIMFSYNNKELIINETVPNRFSPKSPDKAHLNLHINSLELGDSAVYFCASSPLYPGRGEAQAFFGQGTRLTVV.

The V call is TRBV2, the J call TRBJ1-2; TCRdb calls TRBD1, which cannot be checked without DNA. The CDR3 loop spans 15 amino acids. CDR1 is SNHLY and CDR2 is FYNNEI in the germline V gene. Here the CDR3 reads CASSEGKQGPYGYTF. The full variable domain, with the rest looked up from reference TRBV2 and TRBJ1-2, is EPEVTQTPSHQVTQMGQEVILRCVPISNHLYFYWYRQILGQKVEFLVSFYNNEISEKSEIFDDQFSVERPDGSNFTLKIRSTKLEDSAMYFCASSEGKQGPYGYTFGSGTRLTVV.

CDR3 loop: CSGLAGGYEQYF. The V and J genes are TRBV20-1 and TRBJ2-7; with no DNA, the TCRdb D assignment of TRBD2 cannot be verified. The CDR3 runs 12 residues. Germline assignment: CDR1 DFQATT and CDR2 SNEGSKA (reference sequence).

CDR3 region: CSARPLERGYNEQFF. The J gene is TRBJ2-1, the V gene TRBV20-1; without DNA, the TCRdb call of TRBD1 cannot be checked. Looked up from germline, CDR1 is DFQATT and CDR2 is SNEGSKA (reference sequence). This CDR3 spans 15 amino acids.

CDR3 amino acids: CASSQMNREGYTF. The chain is built from TRBV3-1 and TRBJ1-2; the D call from TCRdb, TRBD1, cannot be confirmed without DNA. The V gene's germline CDR1 is LGHDT and CDR2 YNNKEL (reference sequence). The length of the CDR3 is 13 residues.

CDR3 protein: CASSEAGRRTEQYF. The chain is built from TRBV11-3 and TRBJ2-7; the D call from TCRdb, TRBD1, cannot be confirmed without DNA. CDR1 and CDR2 (germline): SGHNT, YENEEA. This CDR3 has 14 amino acids.

V and J are TRBV5-1 and TRBJ2-3; TCRdb proposes TRBD2, but this gene call is untestable without DNA. The CDR3 is 16 amino acids. CDR1 SGHRS and CDR2 YFSETQ come from the germline V gene. CDR3 amino acids: CASSLQRGVKTDTQYF.

This chain links TRBV9 with TRBJ1-6. Germline CDR1 is SGDLS and CDR2 is YYNGEE. The CDR3 covers 14 residues. CDR3 residues: CASSVAGDNSPLHF.

This chain's CDR3 is CRPAQMLDEQYF. The rearrangement uses TRBV20-1 and TRBJ2-7; TCRdb's D gene call, TRBD1, goes unchecked for lack of DNA. The CDR3 has 12 residues. Germline V gene data show CDR1 as DFQATT and CDR2 as SNEGSKA (reference sequence).

V and J are TRBV6-6 and TRBJ2-3. The germline V gene has CDR1 MNHNY and CDR2 SVGAGI (reference sequence). The CDR3 length is 11 residues. This CDR3 reads CASTERDTQYF.

The CDR3 here is CASSPRGYSYEQYF. The V and J genes are TRBV18 and TRBJ2-7; the TRBD1 assignment by TCRdb is unverifiable without DNA. This CDR3 is built from 14 residues. Looked up from germline, CDR1 is KGHSH and CDR2 is LQKENI. Based on the CDR3 plus reference TRBV18 and TRBJ2-7, the full variable domain is NAGVMQNPRHLVRRRGQEARLRCSPMKGHSHVYWYRQLPEEGLKFMVYLQKENIIDESGMPKERFSAEFPKEGPSILRIQQVVRGDSAAYFCASSPRGYSYEQYFGPGTRLTVT.

V is TRBV20-1 and J is TRBJ2-1. CDR1 and CDR2 (germline): DFQATT, SNEGSKA (reference sequence). There are 16 residues in the CDR3. The CDR3: CSARDPQRNSYNEQFF.

J is TRBJ2-1 and V is TRBV4-2; the D call from TCRdb, TRBD1, cannot be confirmed without DNA. CDR3 length equals 18 residues. Germline CDR1 LGHNA, CDR2 YNFKEQ. CDR3 residues: CASSPSPFVGVTYNEQFF.

V usage is TRBV19 and J usage is TRBJ2-3; absent DNA, TCRdb's TRBD1 call cannot be checked. The CDR3 extends over 15 amino acids. Germline CDR1 reads LNHDA; CDR2 reads SQIVND (reference sequence). CDR3 loop: CASGDLGAGTDTQYF.

V usage is TRBV7-8 and J usage is TRBJ1-1. The CDR3 sequence is 16 residues long. Germline lookup yields CDR1 SGHVS and CDR2 FQNEAQ. The CDR3: CASSRAVGTMNTEAFF.